The clone carrying this T cell receptor beta chain was detected ten times or more. The sample is drawn from a study of T cells in Graves' hyperthyroidism and ophthalmopathy. Used for diagnoses were clinical symptoms, serum thyroxine and TRAb, thyroid ultrasound and orbital computed tomography. The source of the PBMCs was less than 12 ml of fresh peripheral blood. Amplification targeted TCR beta CDR3 regions from RNA transcripts. The HTBI primer set drove a first-round RT-PCR of the TCR CDR3. TCRdb processed the multiplex PCR reads anew with MiXCR; each CDR3 protein has one entry. This table has about 300,000 distinct CDR3 sequences, about 25% appearing once. This CDR3 spans 13 amino acids. The V gene lost 3 bases and the J gene lost 2 bases, with 10 bases spanning the gap. Germline CDR1 reads DFQATT; CDR2 reads SNEGSKA (reference sequence).

Sequencing used blood. The chain joins TRBV20-1 to TRBJ1-1; D ambiguous. The sequence was collected from a man between 35 and 55 years old with Graves' hyperthyroidism that later progressed to Graves' ophthalmopathy. The CDR3 nucleotides are TGCAGTGCTAGGGCCGGAGTTAACACTGAAGCTTTCTTT. Its translation is CSARAGVNTEAFF.